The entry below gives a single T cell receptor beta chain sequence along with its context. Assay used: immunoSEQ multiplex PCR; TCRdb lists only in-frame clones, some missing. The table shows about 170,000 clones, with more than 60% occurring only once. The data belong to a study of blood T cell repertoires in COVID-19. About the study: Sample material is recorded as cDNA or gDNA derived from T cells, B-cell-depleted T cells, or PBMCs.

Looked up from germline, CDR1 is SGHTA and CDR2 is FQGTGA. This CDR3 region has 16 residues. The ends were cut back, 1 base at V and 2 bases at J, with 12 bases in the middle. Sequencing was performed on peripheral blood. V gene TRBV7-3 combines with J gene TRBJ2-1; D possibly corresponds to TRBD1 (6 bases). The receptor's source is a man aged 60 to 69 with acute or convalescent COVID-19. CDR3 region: CASSLKGTPPYNEQFF. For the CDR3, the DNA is TGTGCCAGCAGCTTAAAAGGGACACCTCCCTACAATGAGCAGTTCTTC.